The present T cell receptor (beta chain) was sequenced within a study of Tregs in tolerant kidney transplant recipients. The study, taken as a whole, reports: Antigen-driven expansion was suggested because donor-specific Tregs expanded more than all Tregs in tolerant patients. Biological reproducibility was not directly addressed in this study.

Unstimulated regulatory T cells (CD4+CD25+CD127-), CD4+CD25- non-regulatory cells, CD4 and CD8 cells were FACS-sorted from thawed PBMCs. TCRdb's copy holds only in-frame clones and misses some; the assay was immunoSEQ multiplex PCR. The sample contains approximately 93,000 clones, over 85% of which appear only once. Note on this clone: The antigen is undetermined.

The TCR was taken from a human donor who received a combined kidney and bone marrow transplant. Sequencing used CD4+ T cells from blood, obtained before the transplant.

This CDR3 reads CSVGQVGSPLHF. The CDR3 DNA is TGCAGCGTTGGACAGGTCGGTTCACCCCTCCACTTT. J is TRBJ1-6 and V is TRBV29-1; weak D call: TRBD1 (6 bases). This CDR3 spans 12 amino acids. V shed 4 bases and J shed 9 bases, with 10 bases lying between them. Germline V CDR1 and CDR2: SQVTM, ANQGSEA.